A selection of T cell receptor beta chains follows, all from one sample in a study of identical twins. TCRdb recomputed calls from the 5' RACE reads with MiXCR, one row per CDR3 protein. The sample holds roughly 1.6 million distinct CDR3 sequences; about 32% are singletons and the top ten take approximately 0.25%. Sequenced sample: cord blood. The receptors stem from a newborn girl in good health. Each CDR3 is given with its conserved first and last residue. The D gene is left open where the match is weak. Where a row states a size, it is once, few, many or the class of an expanded clone; other rows omit it.

CDR3: CASSSGTIQETQYF; DNA: TGCGCCAGCAGCTCCGGGACTATCCAAGAGACCCAGTACTTC; size: -; D: TRBD2; V: TRBV5-1; J: TRBJ2-5
CDR3: CASSSLKGGNDQFF; DNA: TGTGCCAGCAGCTCCCTGAAGGGCGGGAATGATCAGTTCTTC; size: -; D: -; V: TRBV11-2; J: TRBJ2-1
CDR3: CASSIAGTSGNEQYF; DNA: TGCGCCAGCAGTATTGCCGGGACTAGCGGGAATGAGCAGTATTTT; size: -; D: TRBD2; V: TRBV5-1; J: TRBJ2-3
CDR3: CASKKNGRIVTDTQYF; DNA: TGTGCCAGCAAAAAGAACGGGAGGATCGTGACAGATACGCAGTATTTT; size: -; D: TRBD2; V: TRBV6-5; J: TRBJ2-3
CDR3: CSVTGTSGGATDTQYF; DNA: TGCAGCGTCACAGGGACTAGCGGGGGGGCCACAGATACGCAGTATTTT; size: -; D: TRBD2; V: TRBV29-1; J: TRBJ2-3
CDR3: CASSERQGRTDTQYF; DNA: TGTGCCAGCAGTGAGAGACAGGGGAGGACAGATACGCAGTATTTT; size: few; D: TRBD1; V: TRBV6-2/TRBV6-3; J: TRBJ2-3
CDR3: CASRGGLLSGVLSYNEQFF; DNA: TGTGCCAGCAGGGGAGGGTTACTCAGCGGGGTCCTTTCCTACAATGAGCAGTTCTTC; size: -; D: TRBD2; V: TRBV12-3/TRBV12-4; J: TRBJ2-1
CDR3: CASSEAPGGQDSPLHF; DNA: TGTGCCAGCAGTGAGGCCCCAGGGGGTCAGGATTCACCCCTCCACTTT; size: -; D: TRBD1; V: TRBV6-1; J: TRBJ1-6
CDR3: CASAQGGAGELFF; DNA: TGTGCCAGCGCTCAGGGTGGGGCCGGGGAGCTGTTTTTT; size: -; D: -; V: TRBV4-2; J: TRBJ2-2
CDR3: CASSFPLGGVVDTQYF; DNA: TGCGCCAGCAGCTTTCCCCTGGGGGGAGTCGTAGATACGCAGTATTTT; size: -; D: -; V: TRBV5-1; J: TRBJ2-3